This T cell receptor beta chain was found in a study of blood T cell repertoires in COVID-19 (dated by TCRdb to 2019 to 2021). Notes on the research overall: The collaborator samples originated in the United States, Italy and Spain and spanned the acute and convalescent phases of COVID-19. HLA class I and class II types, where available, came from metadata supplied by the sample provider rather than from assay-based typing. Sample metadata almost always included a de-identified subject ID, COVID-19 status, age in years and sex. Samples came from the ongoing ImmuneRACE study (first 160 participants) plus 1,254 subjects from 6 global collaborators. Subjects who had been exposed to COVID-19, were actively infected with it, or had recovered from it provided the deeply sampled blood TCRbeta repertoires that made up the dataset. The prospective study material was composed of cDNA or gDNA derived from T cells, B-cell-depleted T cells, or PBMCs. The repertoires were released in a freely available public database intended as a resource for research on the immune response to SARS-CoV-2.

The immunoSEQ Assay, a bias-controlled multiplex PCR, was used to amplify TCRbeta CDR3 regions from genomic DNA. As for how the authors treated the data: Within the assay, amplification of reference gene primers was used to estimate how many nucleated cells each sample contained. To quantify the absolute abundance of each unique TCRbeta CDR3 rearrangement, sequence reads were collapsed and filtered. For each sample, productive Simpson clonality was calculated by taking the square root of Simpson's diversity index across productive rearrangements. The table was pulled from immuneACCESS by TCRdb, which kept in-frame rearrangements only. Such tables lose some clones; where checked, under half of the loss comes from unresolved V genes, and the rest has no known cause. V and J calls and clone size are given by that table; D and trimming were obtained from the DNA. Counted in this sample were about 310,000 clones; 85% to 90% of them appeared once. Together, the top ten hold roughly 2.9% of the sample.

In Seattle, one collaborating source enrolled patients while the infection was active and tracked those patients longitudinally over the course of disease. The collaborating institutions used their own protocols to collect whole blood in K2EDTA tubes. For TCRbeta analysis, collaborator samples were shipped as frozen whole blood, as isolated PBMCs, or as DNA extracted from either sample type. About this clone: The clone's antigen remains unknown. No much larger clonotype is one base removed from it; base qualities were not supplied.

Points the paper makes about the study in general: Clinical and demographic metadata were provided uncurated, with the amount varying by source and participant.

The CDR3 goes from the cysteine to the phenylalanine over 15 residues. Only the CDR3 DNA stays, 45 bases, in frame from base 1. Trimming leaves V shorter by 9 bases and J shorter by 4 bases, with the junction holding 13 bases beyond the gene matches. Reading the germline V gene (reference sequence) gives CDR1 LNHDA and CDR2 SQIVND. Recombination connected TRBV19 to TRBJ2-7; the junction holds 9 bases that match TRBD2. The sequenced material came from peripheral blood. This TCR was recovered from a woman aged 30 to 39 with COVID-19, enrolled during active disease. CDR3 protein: CASARLAAPGYEQYF. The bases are TGTGCCAGCGCTAGACTAGCGGCCCCTGGTTACGAGCAGTACTTC.